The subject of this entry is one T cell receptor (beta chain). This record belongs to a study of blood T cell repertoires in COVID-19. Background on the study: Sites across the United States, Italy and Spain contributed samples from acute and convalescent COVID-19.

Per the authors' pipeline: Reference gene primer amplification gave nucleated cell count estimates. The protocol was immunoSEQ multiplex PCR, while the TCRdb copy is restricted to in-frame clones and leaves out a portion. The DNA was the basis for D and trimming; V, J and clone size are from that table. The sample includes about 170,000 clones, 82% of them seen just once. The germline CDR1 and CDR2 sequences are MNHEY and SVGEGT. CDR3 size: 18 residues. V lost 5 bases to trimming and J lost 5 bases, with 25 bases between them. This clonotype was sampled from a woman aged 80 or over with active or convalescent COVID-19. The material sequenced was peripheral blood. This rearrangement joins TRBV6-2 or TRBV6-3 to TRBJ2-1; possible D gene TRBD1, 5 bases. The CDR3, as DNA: TGTGCCAGCAGTAGGGGTCCGCTACTTAGCCCGTATCACAATGAGCAGTTCTTC. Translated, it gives CASSRGPLLSPYHNEQFF.